This T cell receptor beta chain was identified in a study of Ad26.COV2.S vaccination and SARS-CoV-2 variants. Whole-study results and caveats: The TCR-based breadth and depth measures might underestimate overall T cell responses.

Data came from immunoSEQ multiplex PCR; TCRdb stores just in-frame clones and leaves some out. The table shows about 87,000 clones, with 82% occurring only once. The CDR3 runs to 19 residues. V shed 3 bases and J 2 bases; nucleotides not matched to a gene: 17. The germline gives CDR1 DFQATT, CDR2 SNEGSKA (reference sequence). Concerning this clone itself: The antigen is not known.

The chain couples TRBV20-1 to TRBJ2-5; 11 bases match TRBD2. This clonotype originated in a human donor who had recovered from COVID-19. The sample was peripheral blood, taken after recovery from COVID-19. The DNA for the CDR3 is TGCAGTGCTAGTAATTTCGCGGCTAGCGGGAGGAGAGTGCAAGAGACCCAGTACTTC. This translates into CSASNFAASGRRVQETQYF.